This T cell receptor beta chain is drawn from a study of T-cell memory formation after mild COVID-19. In TCRdb, the 5' RACE reads were re-called with MiXCR into one record per CDR3 protein. The sample includes hundreds of thousands of distinct CDR3 sequences, about 16% of them seen just once. There are 17 residues in the CDR3. Per germline, CDR1 KGHDR and CDR2 SFDVKD. Trimming removed 2 bases from V and 3 bases from J; junction bases left unmatched: 2. This clonotype came up many times. The clonotype comes from an adult woman who had mild COVID-19 (a few samples of this study predate the infection). Cell type and time point are not known. Sequencing was done on a sample of PBMCs or a T cell subset sorted from them (not recorded which). The chain is built from TRBV24-1 and TRBJ2-1; TRBD2 matches at 14 bases. The CDR3 loop reads CATSDSGTSGGYNEQFF. The CDR3 DNA is TGTGCCACCAGTGATTCCGGGACTAGCGGGGGCTACAATGAGCAGTTCTTC.